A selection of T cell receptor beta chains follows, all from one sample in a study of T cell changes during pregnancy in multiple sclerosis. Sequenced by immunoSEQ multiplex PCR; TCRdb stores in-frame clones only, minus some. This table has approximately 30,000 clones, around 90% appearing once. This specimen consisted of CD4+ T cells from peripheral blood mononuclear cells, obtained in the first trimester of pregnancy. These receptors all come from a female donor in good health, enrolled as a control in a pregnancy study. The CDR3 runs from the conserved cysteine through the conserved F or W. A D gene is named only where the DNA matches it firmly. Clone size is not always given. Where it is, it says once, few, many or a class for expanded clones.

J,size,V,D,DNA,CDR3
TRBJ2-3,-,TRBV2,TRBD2,TGTGCCAGCAGCGACGGACTAGCGGGAGGCACAGATACGCAGTATTTT,CASSDGLAGGTDTQYF
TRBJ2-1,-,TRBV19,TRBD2,TGTGCCAGTAGTAGAGACCTCGGACTAGCGGGGGGCGGTGAGCAGTTCTTC,CASSRDLGLAGGGEQFF
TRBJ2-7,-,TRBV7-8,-,TGTGCCAGAACTACGGGGGTAGACAGGGTTCCCCCAACCTACGAGCAGTACTTC,CARTTGVDRVPPTYEQYF
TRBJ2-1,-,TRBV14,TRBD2,TGTGCCAGCAGCCCCCACCCGGGGGGAATAAATGAGCAGTTCTTC,CASSPHPGGINEQFF
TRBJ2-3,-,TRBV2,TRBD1,TGTGCCAGCAGACAGGGGTTCACAGATACGCAGTATTTT,CASRQGFTDTQYF
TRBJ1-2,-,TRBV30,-,TGTGCCTGGAGTGTACGCCAGGCCCTCTATGGCTACACCTTC,CAWSVRQALYGYTF
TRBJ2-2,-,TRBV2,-,TGTGCCAGCAGTGAATTCCTGGGACTCAACACCGGGGAGCTGTTTTTT,CASSEFLGLNTGELFF
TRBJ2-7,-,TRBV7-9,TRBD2,TGTGCCAGCAGCGCTAGCGGGATCCCTAACGAGCAGTACTTC,CASSASGIPNEQYF
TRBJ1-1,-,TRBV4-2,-,TGTGCCAGCAGCCAAGGTCCAGATGGCACTGAAGCTTTCTTT,CASSQGPDGTEAFF
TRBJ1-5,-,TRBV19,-,TGTGCCAGTAGAGGTGGTCGGGACTCTGCCACGGAGCCCCAGCATTTT,CASRGGRDSATEPQHF
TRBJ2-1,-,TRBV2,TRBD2,TGTGCCAGCAGTGAAGCTTTAGCGGGGGGGGATGAGCAGTTCTTC,CASSEALAGGDEQFF
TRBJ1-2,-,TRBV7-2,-,TGTGCCAGCAGCCCGATAGGCGGACAGTATGGCTACACCTTC,CASSPIGGQYGYTF
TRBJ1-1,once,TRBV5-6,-,TGTGCCAGCAGCTTGTTCCGCACTGAAGCTTTCTTT,CASSLFRTEAFF
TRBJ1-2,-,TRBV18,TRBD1,TGTGCCAGCTCACCGGACAGGGCTAACTATGGCTACACCTTC,CASSPDRANYGYTF
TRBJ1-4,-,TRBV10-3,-,TGTGCCATCAGCAAAGGCTCGGGTGAAAAACTGTTTTTT,CAISKGSGEKLFF
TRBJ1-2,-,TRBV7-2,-,TGTGCCAGCAGCTTATCTCTGATCTATAACTATGGCTACACCTTC,CASSLSLIYNYGYTF
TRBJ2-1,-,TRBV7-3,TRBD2,TGTGCCAGCAGCTTCGGGACTAGCGGGGAGCAGTTCTTC,CASSFGTSGEQFF
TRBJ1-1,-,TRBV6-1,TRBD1,TGTGCCAGCAGTGAACAGGGGGCGCAAGGTAGTGGTGAAGCTTTCTTT,CASSEQGAQGSGEAFF
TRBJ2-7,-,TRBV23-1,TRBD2,TGCGCCAGCAGTCATCCAGACGGGGGGTGGGAGCAGTACTTC,CASSHPDGGWEQYF
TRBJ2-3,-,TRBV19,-,TGTGCCAGTAGTATAGGGGCCATCACAGATACGCAGTATTTT,CASSIGAITDTQYF
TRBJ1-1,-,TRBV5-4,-,TGTGCCAGCAGCGTGGACGGGAACACTGAAGCTTTCTTT,CASSVDGNTEAFF
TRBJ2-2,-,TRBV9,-,TGTGCCAGCAGCGCGCCGGTAGAGCTTGGCGGGGAGCTGTTTTTT,CASSAPVELGGELFF
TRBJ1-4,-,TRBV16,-,TGTGCCAGCAGCCAAAGAGGTGAAAAACTGTTTTTT,CASSQRGEKLFF
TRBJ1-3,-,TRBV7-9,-,TGTGCCAGCAGCCCGAGCGGAGTTTCCTCTGGAAACACCATATATTTT,CASSPSGVSSGNTIYF
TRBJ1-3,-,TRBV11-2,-,TGTGCCAGCACCGACCCAAGTAGAGGCTCTGGAAACACCATATATTTT,CASTDPSRGSGNTIYF